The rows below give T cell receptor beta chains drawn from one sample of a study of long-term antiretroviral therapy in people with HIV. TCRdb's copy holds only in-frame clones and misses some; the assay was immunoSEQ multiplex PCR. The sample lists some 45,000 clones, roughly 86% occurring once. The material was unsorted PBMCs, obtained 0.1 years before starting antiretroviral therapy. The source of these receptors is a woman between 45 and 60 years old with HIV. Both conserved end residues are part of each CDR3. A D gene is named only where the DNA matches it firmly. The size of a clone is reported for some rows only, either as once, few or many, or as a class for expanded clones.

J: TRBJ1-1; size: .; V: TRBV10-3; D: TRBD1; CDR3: CAISEGRGLGAFF; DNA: TGTGCCATCAGTGAAGGGAGGGGGCTTGGAGCTTTCTTT
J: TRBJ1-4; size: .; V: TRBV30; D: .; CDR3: CAWSVKGPLNEKLFF; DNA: TGTGCCTGGAGTGTGAAGGGACCGTTAAATGAAAAACTGTTTTTT
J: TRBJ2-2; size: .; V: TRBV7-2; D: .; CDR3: CASSPLGAGNTGELFF; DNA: TGTGCCAGCAGCCCACTTGGCGCGGGGAACACCGGGGAGCTGTTTTTT
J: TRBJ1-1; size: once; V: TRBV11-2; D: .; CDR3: CASSLVGGTEAFF; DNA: TGTGCCAGCAGCTTAGTAGGGGGGACTGAAGCTTTCTTT
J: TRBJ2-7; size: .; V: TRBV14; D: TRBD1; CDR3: CASSQGTGGIYEQYF; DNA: TGTGCCAGCAGCCAAGGAACAGGGGGGATCTACGAGCAGTACTTC
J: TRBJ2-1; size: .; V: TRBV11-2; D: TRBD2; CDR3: CASSLLAGRYNEQFF; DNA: TGTGCCAGCAGCTTACTAGCGGGGCGATACAATGAGCAGTTCTTC
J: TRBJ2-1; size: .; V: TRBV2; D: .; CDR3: CASGETRYNEQFF; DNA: TGTGCCAGCGGGGAAACAAGATACAATGAGCAGTTCTTC
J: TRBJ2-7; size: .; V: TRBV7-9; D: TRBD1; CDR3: CASSSRGQGAREQYF; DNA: TGTGCCAGCAGCTCCAGGGGACAGGGGGCGAGGGAGCAGTACTTC
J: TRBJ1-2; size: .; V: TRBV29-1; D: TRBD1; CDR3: CSVPGQGNYGYTF; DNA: TGCAGCGTACCGGGACAGGGAAACTATGGCTACACCTTC
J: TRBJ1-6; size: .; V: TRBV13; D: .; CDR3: CASVAGTHNSPLHF; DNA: TGTGCCAGTGTAGCCGGGACTCATAATTCACCCCTCCACTTT
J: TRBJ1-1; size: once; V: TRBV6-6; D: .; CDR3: CASSYLLGGNTEAFF; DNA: TGTGCCAGCAGTTACCTCCTAGGCGGGAACACTGAAGCTTTCTTT
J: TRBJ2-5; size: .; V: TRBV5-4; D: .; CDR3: CASSSQETQYF; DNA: TGTGCCAGCAGCTCCCAAGAGACCCAGTACTTC
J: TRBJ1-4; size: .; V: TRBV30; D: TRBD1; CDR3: CAWSIYRGTVF; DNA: TGTGCCTGGAGTATTTACAGGGGAACTGTTTTT
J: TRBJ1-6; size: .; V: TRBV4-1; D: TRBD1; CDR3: CASSHGQGGNSPLHF; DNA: TGCGCCAGCAGCCATGGACAGGGCGGTAATTCACCCCTCCACTTT
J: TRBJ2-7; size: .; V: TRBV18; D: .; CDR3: CASSPILSAYEQYF; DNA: TGTGCCAGCTCACCAATTCTTAGTGCCTACGAGCAGTACTTC
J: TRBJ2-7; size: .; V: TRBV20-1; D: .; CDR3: CSAPDSYEQYF; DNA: TGCAGTGCACCAGACAGCTACGAGCAGTACTTC
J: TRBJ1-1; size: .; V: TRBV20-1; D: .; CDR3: CSAPINTEAFF; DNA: TGCAGTGCTCCCATCAACACTGAAGCTTTCTTT
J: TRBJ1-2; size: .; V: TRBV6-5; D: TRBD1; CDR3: CASRTGDSYGYTF; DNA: TGTGCCAGCAGAACAGGGGACAGCTATGGCTACACCTTC
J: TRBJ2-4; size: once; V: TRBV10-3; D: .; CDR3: CAISDSSAKNIQYF; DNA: TGTGCCATCAGTGACAGTTCGGCCAAAAACATTCAGTACTTC
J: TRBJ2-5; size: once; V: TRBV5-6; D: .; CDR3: CASSWRPARPGETQYF; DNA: TGTGCCAGCAGCTGGAGACCGGCCCGGCCAGGAGAGACCCAGTACTTC
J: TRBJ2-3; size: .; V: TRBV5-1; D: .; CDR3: CASSLGPLKADTQYF; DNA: TGCGCCAGCAGCTTGGGGCCCCTTAAAGCTGATACGCAGTATTTT
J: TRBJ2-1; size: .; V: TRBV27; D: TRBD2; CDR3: CASSLAGGNNEQFF; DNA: TGTGCCAGCAGTTTAGCGGGGGGCAACAATGAGCAGTTCTTC
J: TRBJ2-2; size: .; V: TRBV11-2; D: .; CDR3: CASSLTGELFF; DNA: TGTGCCAGCAGCCTCACCGGGGAGCTGTTTTTT
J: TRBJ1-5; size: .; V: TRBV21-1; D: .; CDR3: CASRQGNQPQHF; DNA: TGTGCCAGTCGACAGGGCAATCAGCCCCAGCATTTT
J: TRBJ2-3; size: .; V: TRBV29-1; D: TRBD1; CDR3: CSVVRPGQGSDTQYF; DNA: TGCAGCGTTGTTCGACCGGGACAGGGGTCAGATACGCAGTATTTT
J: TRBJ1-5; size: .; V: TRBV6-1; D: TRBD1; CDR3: CASENRGDYQPQHF; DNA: TGTGCCAGCGAGAACAGGGGGGACTATCAGCCCCAGCATTTT
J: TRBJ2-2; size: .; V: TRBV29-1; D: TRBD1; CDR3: CSGSRGNTAGELFF; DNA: TGCAGCGGTTCCAGGGGGAATACCGCCGGGGAGCTGTTTTTT
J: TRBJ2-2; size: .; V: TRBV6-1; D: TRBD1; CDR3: CASSELQGASTGELFF; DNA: TGTGCCAGCAGTGAGTTGCAGGGGGCGAGCACCGGGGAGCTGTTTTTT
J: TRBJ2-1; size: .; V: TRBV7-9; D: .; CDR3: CASSYPSNNEQFF; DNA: TGTGCCAGCAGCTACCCCTCAAACAATGAGCAGTTCTTC
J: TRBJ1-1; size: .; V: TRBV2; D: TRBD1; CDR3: CASSETGGWTEAFF; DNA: TGTGCCAGCAGTGAGACAGGGGGCTGGACTGAAGCTTTCTTT
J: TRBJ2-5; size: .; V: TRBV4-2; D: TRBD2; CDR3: CASSQELAGGQETQYF; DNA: TGTGCCAGCAGCCAAGAATTAGCGGGCGGTCAAGAGACCCAGTACTTC
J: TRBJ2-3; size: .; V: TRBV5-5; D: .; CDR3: CASSTVTRSTDTQYF; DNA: TGTGCCAGCAGCACGGTGACTAGAAGCACAGATACGCAGTATTTT
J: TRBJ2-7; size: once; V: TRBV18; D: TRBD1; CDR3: CASSPGQIYEQYF; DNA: TGTGCCAGCTCACCGGGACAGATCTACGAGCAGTACTTC
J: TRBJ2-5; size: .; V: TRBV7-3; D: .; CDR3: CASSPGSRGETQYF; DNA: TGTGCCAGCAGTCCCGGGTCGAGAGGGGAGACCCAGTACTTC
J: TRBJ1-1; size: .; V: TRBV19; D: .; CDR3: CASSIYTEAFF; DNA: TGTGCCAGTAGTATATACACTGAAGCTTTCTTT
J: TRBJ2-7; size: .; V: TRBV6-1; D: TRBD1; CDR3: CASRTGILQIYEQYF; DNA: TGTGCCAGCAGGACAGGGATCCTTCAAATCTACGAGCAGTACTTC
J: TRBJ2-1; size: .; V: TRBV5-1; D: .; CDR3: CASSFPWLANNEQFF; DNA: TGCGCCAGCAGCTTCCCGTGGCTAGCTAACAATGAGCAGTTCTTC
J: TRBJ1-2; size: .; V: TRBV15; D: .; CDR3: CATSRDQGSYGYTF; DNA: TGTGCCACCAGCAGAGATCAGGGTTCGTACGGCTACACCTTC
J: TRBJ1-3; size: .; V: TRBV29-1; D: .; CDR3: CSVAGNSGNTIYF; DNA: TGCAGCGTTGCAGGAAACTCTGGAAACACCATATATTTT
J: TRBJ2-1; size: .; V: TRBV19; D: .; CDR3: CASRARGGSYNEQFF; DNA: TGTGCCAGTAGGGCCCGAGGGGGCTCCTACAATGAGCAGTTCTTC
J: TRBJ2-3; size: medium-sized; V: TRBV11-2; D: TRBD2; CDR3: CASSWLAGVPGDTQYF; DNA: TGTGCCAGCAGCTGGCTAGCGGGGGTCCCCGGAGATACGCAGTATTTT
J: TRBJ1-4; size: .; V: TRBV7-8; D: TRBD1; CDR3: CASRRTRGQDEKLFF; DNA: TGTGCCAGCAGGCGTACGCGGGGACAGGATGAAAAACTGTTTTTT
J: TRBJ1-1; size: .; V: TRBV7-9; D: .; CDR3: CASSSKAGIAFF; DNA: TGTGCCAGCAGCTCAAAGGCAGGTATAGCTTTCTTT
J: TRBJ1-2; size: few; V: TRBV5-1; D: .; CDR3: CASSLEAGRYGYTF; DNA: TGCGCCAGCAGCTTGGAAGCGGGACGATATGGCTACACCTTC
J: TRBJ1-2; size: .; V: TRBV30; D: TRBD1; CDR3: CAWQGGRGYGYTF; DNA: TGTGCCTGGCAGGGGGGCCGAGGCTATGGCTACACCTTC
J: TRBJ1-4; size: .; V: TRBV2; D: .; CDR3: CASRREGEKLFF; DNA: TGTGCCAGCCGGAGGGAGGGGGAAAAACTGTTTTTT
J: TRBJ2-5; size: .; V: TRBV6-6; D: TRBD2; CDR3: CASSTSGVGEQYF; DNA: TGTGCCAGCAGTACTAGCGGGGTAGGGGAGCAGTACTTC
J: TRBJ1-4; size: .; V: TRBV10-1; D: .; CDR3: CASNTTNEKLFF; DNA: TGCGCCAGCAACACAACTAATGAAAAACTGTTTTTT
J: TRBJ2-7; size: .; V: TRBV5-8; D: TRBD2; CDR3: CASRRTSGGAYEQYF; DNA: TGTGCCAGCAGGCGGACTAGCGGGGGGGCCTACGAGCAGTACTTC
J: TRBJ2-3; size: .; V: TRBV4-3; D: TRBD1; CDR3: CASSPRDRGFTDTQYF; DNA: TGCGCCAGCAGCCCCCGAGACAGGGGGTTCACAGATACGCAGTATTTT
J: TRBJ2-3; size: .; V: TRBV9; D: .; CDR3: CASSVGGGSLSTDTQYF; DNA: TGTGCCAGCAGCGTAGGGGGTGGGTCCCTCAGCACAGATACGCAGTATTTT
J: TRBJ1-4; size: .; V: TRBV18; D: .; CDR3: CASSTDLQGSILFF; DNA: TGTGCCAGCTCAACCGATCTTCAGGGGTCGATCCTGTTTTTT
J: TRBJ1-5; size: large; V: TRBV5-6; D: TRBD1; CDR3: CASSSFRDREDQPQHF; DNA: TGTGCCAGCAGCTCCTTCCGGGACAGGGAGGATCAGCCCCAGCATTTT
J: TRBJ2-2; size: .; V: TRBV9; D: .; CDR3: CASSVAFTGELFF; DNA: TGTGCCAGCAGCGTAGCTTTCACCGGGGAGCTGTTTTTT